Listed below are T cell receptor beta chains from one sample, sequenced in a study of early T cells in non-severe SARS-CoV-2 infection. TCRdb re-called the 5' RACE reads with MiXCR, one entry per CDR3 protein. The data hold under 20,000 distinct CDR3 sequences, with approximately 4% observed a single time. Input material: whole blood. The source is an adult who was a healthcare worker with PCR-confirmed SARS-CoV-2 infection or an uninfected control (not recorded which). Each CDR3 is given with its conserved first and last residue. A D gene is named only where the DNA matches it firmly. Clone size is stated in some rows and not others, as once, few, many or a class when expanded.

clone_size	v_call	d_call	j_call	cdr3_aa	cdr3_nt
medium-sized	TRBV4-1	-	TRBJ1-1	CASSQHTGYGTAEAFF	TGCGCCAGCAGCCAACACACAGGGTACGGGACTGCTGAAGCTTTCTTT
medium-sized	TRBV20-1	TRBD1	TRBJ2-1	CSVPPYDRVNEQFF	TGCAGTGTTCCCCCTTACGACAGGGTCAATGAGCAGTTCTTC
many	TRBV7-2	TRBD2	TRBJ2-7	CASSLERGGSYEQYF	TGTGCCAGCAGCTTAGAGCGGGGGGGCTCCTACGAGCAGTACTTC
few	TRBV2	TRBD1	TRBJ2-7	CASRDRATYEQYF	TGTGCCAGCCGGGACAGGGCCACCTACGAGCAGTACTTC
many	TRBV15	-	TRBJ2-7	CATSRGLFSYEQYF	TGTGCCACCAGCAGAGGACTATTCTCCTACGAGCAGTACTTC
many	TRBV5-1	-	TRBJ1-5	CASSLDQGNQPQHF	TGCGCCAGCAGCTTGGACCAGGGGAATCAGCCCCAGCATTTT
many	TRBV12-3/TRBV12-4	-	TRBJ1-1	CASRRQENTEAFF	TGTGCCAGCAGGAGACAGGAAAACACTGAAGCTTTCTTT
many	TRBV5-5	-	TRBJ1-5	CASSRDGAGNQPQHF	TGTGCCAGCAGCCGTGACGGGGCAGGCAATCAGCCCCAGCATTTT
many	TRBV7-9	TRBD2	TRBJ2-1	CASSSQGLAYNEQFF	TGTGCCAGCAGCTCACAGGGACTAGCCTACAATGAGCAGTTCTTC
few	TRBV7-2	-	TRBJ2-1	CASRPTSGGVYNEQFF	TGTGCCAGCAGGCCTACCTCGGGGGGCGTATACAATGAGCAGTTCTTC
many	TRBV6-6	-	TRBJ2-2	CASSERHGELFF	TGTGCCAGCAGCGAACGGCACGGGGAGCTGTTTTTT
medium-sized	TRBV7-2	TRBD1	TRBJ1-1	CASSLDRVGTEAFF	TGTGCCAGCAGCTTGGACAGGGTGGGGACTGAAGCTTTCTTT
medium-sized	TRBV20-1	-	TRBJ2-1	CSGAFSSYNEQFF	TGCAGTGGTGCATTCAGCTCCTACAATGAGCAGTTCTTC
many	TRBV7-6	-	TRBJ1-5	CASSLEGFRPQHF	TGTGCCAGCAGCTTAGAGGGGTTTAGGCCCCAGCATTTT
many	TRBV29-1	TRBD2	TRBJ2-2	CSVEGLAGINTGELFF	TGCAGCGTTGAAGGGCTAGCGGGGATAAACACCGGGGAGCTGTTTTTT
many	TRBV30	-	TRBJ1-3	CAWSVVSSGNTIYF	TGTGCCTGGAGTGTGGTCAGCTCTGGAAACACCATATATTTT
few	TRBV29-1	TRBD1	TRBJ2-3	CSVRRDRAGKEYF	TGCAGCGTCCGGAGGGACAGGGCAGGGAAGGAGTATTTT
many	TRBV7-2	-	TRBJ2-2	CASSLEGGNTGELFF	TGTGCCAGCAGCTTAGAGGGAGGGAACACCGGGGAGCTGTTTTTT
many	TRBV7-9	-	TRBJ1-2	CASSQVWDRIVYGYTF	TGTGCCAGCAGCCAGGTCTGGGACCGAATTGTCTATGGCTACACCTTC
many	TRBV18	-	TRBJ2-3	CASSPRGGTDTQYF	TGTGCCAGCTCACCCAGGGGGGGCACAGATACGCAGTATTTT
many	TRBV3-1	-	TRBJ2-1	CASSQAAVAYNEQFF	TGTGCCAGCAGCCAAGCGGCGGTTGCCTACAATGAGCAGTTCTTC
few	TRBV20-1	TRBD2	TRBJ2-1	CSARESKPAGSEQFF	TGCAGTGCTAGAGAATCGAAGCCAGCGGGGAGTGAGCAGTTCTTC
many	TRBV20-1	-	TRBJ2-1	CSAPNPVAFYNEQFF	TGCAGTGCCCCGAACCCGGTGGCCTTCTACAATGAGCAGTTCTTC
medium-sized	TRBV6-5	-	TRBJ1-2	CASSTLLGGNYGYTF	TGTGCCAGCAGTACCCTTCTTGGGGGTAACTATGGCTACACCTTC
-	TRBV6-5	TRBD1	TRBJ1-6	CASRAGGNSPLHF	TGTGCCAGCAGGGCAGGGGGTAATTCACCCCTCCACTTT
many	TRBV6-6	TRBD2	TRBJ2-5	CASSQGLAGEETQYF	TGTGCCAGCAGCCAGGGTCTAGCGGGGGAAGAGACCCAGTACTTC
many	TRBV20-1	-	TRBJ2-4	CSGRGGINIQYF	TGCAGTGGGAGGGGCGGAATAAACATTCAGTACTTC
many	TRBV5-1	-	TRBJ1-4	CASSLDGQGFEKLFF	TGCGCCAGCAGCTTGGACGGGCAGGGATTCGAAAAACTGTTTTTT
few	TRBV7-2	-	TRBJ1-2	CASSLRPTTNYGYTF	TGTGCCAGCAGCTTACGGCCGACGACTAACTATGGCTACACCTTC
many	TRBV20-1	TRBD1	TRBJ1-2	CSARDHRDRGPNYGYTF	TGCAGTGCTAGAGATCATCGGGACAGGGGGCCCAACTATGGCTACACCTTC
many	TRBV7-2	-	TRBJ1-5	CASSLSSGSNQPQHF	TGTGCCAGCAGCTTAAGTTCCGGGAGCAATCAGCCCCAGCATTTT
many	TRBV20-1	-	TRBJ2-5	CSASGGHQETQYF	TGCAGTGCTAGCGGGGGGCACCAAGAGACCCAGTACTTC
many	TRBV7-2	-	TRBJ2-7	CASSSFNQYEQYF	TGTGCCAGCAGCAGTTTCAATCAATACGAGCAGTACTTC
many	TRBV7-9	TRBD2	TRBJ2-3	CASSLAPSAGGADTQYF	TGTGCCAGCAGCTTAGCCCCAAGCGCGGGGGGGGCAGATACGCAGTATTTT
many	TRBV19	-	TRBJ2-7	CASSPDLGGEQYF	TGTGCCAGTAGTCCGGATCTCGGGGGCGAGCAGTACTTC
many	TRBV5-1	TRBD2	TRBJ2-1	CASSLGGGAGYNEQFF	TGCGCCAGCAGCTTAGGCGGGGGGGCCGGGTACAATGAGCAGTTCTTC
many	TRBV5-1	-	TRBJ2-3	CASSLDPASGATQYF	TGCGCCAGCAGCTTGGACCCAGCAAGTGGGGCTACGCAGTATTTT
many	TRBV5-8	-	TRBJ2-1	CASSLGESLYNEQFF	TGTGCCAGCAGCTTGGGTGAGAGTCTGTACAATGAGCAGTTCTTC
medium-sized	TRBV20-1	-	TRBJ1-3	CSASPLFLGNTIYF	TGCAGTGCTAGCCCTCTATTTCTTGGAAACACCATATATTTT
many	TRBV7-6	-	TRBJ2-3	CASSIAEAGTDTQYF	TGTGCCAGCAGCATAGCGGAGGCCGGAACAGATACGCAGTATTTT
many	TRBV20-1	TRBD1	TRBJ1-1	CSARTGGEAEAFF	TGCAGTGCCAGAACAGGGGGAGAGGCGGAAGCTTTCTTT
many	TRBV13	-	TRBJ1-6	CASSSTVFKEGPLHF	TGTGCCAGCAGCTCCACAGTTTTTAAGGAGGGCCCCCTCCACTTT
many	TRBV18	TRBD1	TRBJ1-4	CASSPSGQGLSEKLFF	TGTGCCAGCTCACCATCGGGACAGGGCTTGAGTGAAAAACTGTTTTTT
-	TRBV6-2/TRBV6-3	-	TRBJ1-1	CASRVLAEAFF	TGTGCCAGCAGAGTCTTAGCTGAAGCTTTCTTT
many	TRBV5-1	-	TRBJ1-3	CASSTERGSGNTIYF	TGCGCCAGCAGCACCGAGCGGGGGTCTGGAAACACCATATATTTT
many	TRBV5-1	-	TRBJ2-6	CASSLDSGANVLTF	TGCGCCAGCAGCTTGGACTCTGGGGCCAACGTCCTGACTTTC
many	TRBV27	-	TRBJ2-2	CASTHGMGTGGELFF	TGTGCCAGCACTCACGGGATGGGGACCGGCGGGGAGCTGTTTTTT
many	TRBV5-1	-	TRBJ1-1	CASSLVPNTEAFF	TGCGCCAGCAGCTTGGTCCCGAACACTGAAGCTTTCTTT
-	TRBV20-1	TRBD2	TRBJ2-3	CSARLAGNTDTQYF	TGCAGTGCCAGACTAGCGGGGAACACAGATACGCAGTATTTT